What follows are 25 T cell receptor beta chains derived from one specimen sequenced in a study of beta chain features in type 1 diabetes. The authors reverse transcribed all of the isolated RNA, so sequencing captured expressed TCRB transcripts. Profiled with immunoSEQ multiplex PCR; TCRdb holds only in-frame clones, not every one. The repertoire includes about 900,000 clones, 15% to 20% of them detected once, and 0.02% to 0.025% sits in the top ten. The sequencing sample was made of naive CD4+ T cells from blood. The receptors were gathered from a woman between 18 and 30 years old in good health.

Only a few counts were recorded for this clone. The sample carries other DNA sequences with the same CDR3. This chain connects TRBV5-1 to TRBJ2-1, with 7 bases lining up with TRBD2. The ends lost 5 bases at V and 7 bases at J; junction bases unmatched: 9. This CDR3 spans 14 amino acids. Germline-derived CDR1 and CDR2 are SGHRS and YFSETQ. The CDR3 loop reads CASSLGLAVNEQFF. The CDR3 coding sequence is TGCGCCAGCAGTCTCGGGCTAGCGGTAAATGAGCAGTTCTTC.

In the case of this clone: This specimen includes other DNA sequences encoding the same CDR3. Written as DNA, the CDR3 is TGTGCCACCAGCAGAGACGCCTCTGGGGCCAACGTCCTGACTTTC. Its translation is CATSRDASGANVLTF. V is TRBV15 and J is TRBJ2-6; D ambiguous. V was trimmed by 0 bases and J by 0 bases, leaving 3 bases between them. The CDR3 spans 15 residues. CDR1 is LNHNV and CDR2 is YYDKDF in the germline V gene (reference sequence). The full variable domain, its missing parts supplied by reference TRBV15 and TRBJ2-6, is DAMVIQNPRYQVTQFGKPVTLSCSQTLNHNVMYWYQQKSSQAPKLLFHYYDKDFNNEADTPDNFQSRRPNTSFCFLDIRSPGLGDTAMYLCATSRDASGANVLTFGAGSRLTVL.

This clone was seen only a few times. V and J are TRBV2 and TRBJ2-5; no firm D call. V was shortened by 11 bases and J by 0 bases, with 7 bases between the two germline ends. Germline loops: CDR1 SNHLY, CDR2 FYNNEI. This CDR3 region has 11 residues. CDR3 sequence reads: CAGGHQETQYF. The CDR3 DNA is TGTGCCGGCGGCCACCAAGAGACCCAGTACTTC.

This clone has just a few counts. One end of the junction does not line up with germline, which may come from a read error. The chain recombines TRBV7-2 with TRBJ2-6; D unclear. This CDR3 region has 15 residues. Germline V CDR1 and CDR2: SGHTA, FQGNSA. CDR3 bases: TGCGCCAGCAGCCAAGTTGGGACTGGGGCCAACGTCCTGACTTTC. This codes for CASSQVGTGANVLTF.

For the CDR3, the DNA is TGTGCCAGCAGGAAGGAGGGAGTCTCGTACGAGCAGTACTTC. This translates into CASRKEGVSYEQYF. The chain recombines TRBV6-6 with TRBJ2-7, with D maybe TRBD2 (6 bases). The germline CDR1 and CDR2 sequences are MNHNY and SVGAGI (reference sequence). Trimming stripped 6 bases from V and 4 bases from J, with 16 bases between. There are 14 residues in the CDR3.

This clone was recorded a few times. The chain recombines TRBV7-9 with TRBJ1-2, with TRBD1 identical over 7 bases. The germline V gene has CDR1 SEHNR and CDR2 FQNEAQ (reference sequence). CDR3 length equals 17 residues. Trimming at V came to 3 bases and at J to 0 bases, leaving 10 bases not matched to a gene. The CDR3 coding sequence is TGTGCCAGCAGCTTGACAGGGACCAAAGAAGCTAACTATGGCTACACCTTC. The encoded protein is CASSLTGTKEANYGYTF.

This sequence joins TRBV10-3 and TRBJ2-1, with D perhaps TRBD1 or TRBD2 (5 bases each). This CDR3 is 15 amino acids long. The germline V gene has CDR1 ENHRY and CDR2 SYGVKD. V gave up 3 bases and J gave up 0 bases, with 9 bases separating them. CDR3 sequence (DNA): TGTGCCATCAGTGATACCGGGACCTCCTACAATGAGCAGTTCTTC. Its translation: CAISDTGTSYNEQFF.

The V and J genes are TRBV2 and TRBJ1-2; D is uncertain. This CDR3 is built from 12 residues. With 3 bases removed from V and 8 bases from J, the gap between germline ends came to 10 bases. CDR1 and CDR2 from the germline V gene are SNHLY and FYNNEI. Here the CDR3 reads CASSDQVGGYTF. In DNA form, the CDR3 reads TGTGCCAGCAGTGATCAGGTGGGCGGCTACACCTTC.

There are a few counts of this clone. The V and J genes are TRBV7-2 and TRBJ2-1; 8 positions match TRBD1. There are 14 residues in the CDR3. Germline V gene sequence: CDR1 SGHTA, CDR2 FQGNSA. V trimming: 4 bases; J trimming: 13 bases; junction bases outside the gene matches: 12. The CDR3 DNA reads TGTGCCAGCAGCTACACGGGACAGGCCGTAGATCAGTTCTTC. It specifies CASSYTGQAVDQFF.

This clone was found once. Other nucleotide sequences in the sample specify the same CDR3. The chain recombines TRBV7-2 with TRBJ2-7; no clear D. Germline lookup yields CDR1 SGHTA and CDR2 FQGNSA. The CDR3 consists of 13 residues. V was trimmed by 0 bases and J by 4 bases, leaving 7 bases between them. The CDR3 DNA follows: TGTGCCAGCAGCTTAGCGCGCAGTTACGAGCAGTACTTC. Amino acid sequence: CASSLARSYEQYF.

This rearrangement joins TRBV2 to TRBJ2-7, with 8 positions matching TRBD1. Trimming removed 7 bases from V and 3 bases from J; junction bases left unmatched: 5. Germline V gives CDR1 SNHLY, CDR2 FYNNEI. The CDR3 extends over 13 amino acids. CDR3 nucleotide sequence: TGTGCCAGCAACAAGGACAGGGACTACGAGCAGTACTTC. It yields the protein CASNKDRDYEQYF.

Regarding this clone: In the same sample, other DNA sequences code for this CDR3. The rearrangement links TRBV18 to TRBJ2-5; 12 bases fit TRBD2. V lost 2 bases and J lost 2; bases outside the gene matches: 0. CDR1 and CDR2 (germline): KGHSH, LQKENI. The CDR3 spans 15 residues. CDR3 in amino acids: CASSPGLAGQETQYF. CDR3 nucleotides: TGTGCCAGCTCACCAGGACTAGCGGGACAAGAGACCCAGTACTTC.

The chain links TRBV4-2 to TRBJ2-7; D tentatively fits TRBD1 or TRBD2 (5 bases each). Germline CDR1 is LGHNA and CDR2 is YNFKEQ. The CDR3 runs 14 residues. Trimming removed 3 bases at V and 4 bases at J, with 13 bases between. CDR3 DNA: TGTGCCAGCAGCCACCCCGGGACGGTTTACGAGCAGTACTTC. This encodes CASSHPGTVYEQYF.

In its sample, this clone was seen a few times. V and J are TRBV29-1 and TRBJ2-7, with D tentatively TRBD1 (6 bases). The CDR3 has 11 residues. V lost 7 bases, J lost 6 bases, and 13 bases lay in between. Germline values: CDR1 SQVTM, CDR2 ANQGSEA. The CDR3 sequence: CSARDIFEQYF. As DNA, the CDR3 is TGCAGCGCCCGGGACATCTTCGAGCAGTACTTC.

This clone has more than one count but fewer than ten. The gene calls are TRBV6-5 and TRBJ1-5; possibly TRBD1 for D (5 bases). Trimming shortened V by 6 bases and J by 5 bases, and 11 bases separated the two germline ends. The CDR3 extends over 13 amino acids. Germline CDR1 reads MNHEY; CDR2 reads SVGAGI. In nucleotides, the CDR3 is TGTGCCAGCAGCTGGGGGGTTGATCAGCCCCAGCATTTT. Its translation: CASSWGVDQPQHF.

This clone was picked up a small number of times. The rearrangement links TRBV19 to TRBJ2-1, with 7 bases fitting TRBD1. The CDR3 contains 16 residues. The V gene end was trimmed by 6 bases and the J gene end by 3 bases; junction bases not matched to a gene: 11. Germline loops: CDR1 LNHDA, CDR2 SQIVND (reference sequence). CDR3: CASRLQSAGGYNEQFF. In DNA form, the CDR3 reads TGTGCCAGTAGGTTGCAATCGGCAGGGGGCTACAATGAGCAGTTCTTC.

This chain uses TRBV9 with TRBJ2-1; 7 bases are a match to TRBD2. V lost 4 bases to trimming and J lost 6 bases; unmatched junction nucleotides: 4. Per the germline V gene, CDR1 is SGDLS and CDR2 is YYNGEE. The CDR3 sequence is 13 residues long. The CDR3 DNA is TGTGCCAGCAGCCCGGCTAGCGGCAATGAGCAGTTCTTC. Translation gives CASSPASGNEQFF.

On this clone: This same CDR3 is encoded by further DNA sequences in the sample. The genes are TRBV20-1 and TRBJ1-1; no reliable D call. CDR3 size: 11 residues. V was trimmed by 5 bases and J by 4 bases, leaving 8 bases between them. The germline V gene has CDR1 DFQATT and CDR2 SNEGSKA (reference sequence). CDR3 DNA sequence: TGCAGTGCTCGTAAGGCCACTGAAGCTTTCTTT. Amino acid sequence: CSARKATEAFF.

This clone was seen more than once but under ten times. The sample carries other DNA sequences with the same CDR3. The chain's CDR3 is CASSPPRDRGTEAFF. The CDR3 DNA reads as TGTGCCAGCTCACCACCCCGGGACAGGGGCACTGAAGCTTTCTTT. The rearrangement joins TRBV18 to TRBJ1-1; TRBD1 agrees at 10 bases. The ends lost 0 bases at V and 4 bases at J; junction bases unmatched: 2. The CDR3 runs 15 residues. Germline lookup yields CDR1 KGHSH and CDR2 LQKENI.

This rearrangement joins TRBV9 to TRBJ1-4, with D maybe TRBD1 (5 bases). The V end was cut by 3 bases, the J end by 8 bases, with 11 bases between. CDR3 size: 13 residues. CDR1 is SGDLS and CDR2 is YYNGEE in the germline V gene. CDR3 nucleotides: TGTGCCAGCAGCGGGGGCTTTGGAGAAAAACTGTTTTTT. As protein: CASSGGFGEKLFF.

A remark on this clone: Within the sample, other DNA sequences also encode this same CDR3. The chain joins TRBV7-2 to TRBJ2-2; a weak D match, TRBD1 (6 bases). V lost 2 bases and J lost 5, with 6 bases in between. This CDR3 region has 13 residues. Germline CDR1 and CDR2: SGHTA and FQGNSA. CDR3 amino acids: CASSLQGTGELFF. The CDR3 DNA sequence: TGTGCCAGCAGCTTACAGGGGACCGGGGAGCTGTTTTTT.

This CDR3 reads CASSSQPISGRVAFF. As DNA, the CDR3 is TGTGCCAGCAGCTCCCAGCCAATTAGCGGCAGGGTGGCGTTCTTC. The genes are TRBV7-2 and TRBJ2-1; a possible D gene is TRBD2 (6 bases). The CDR3 contains 15 residues. Trimming pared 4 bases from V and 15 bases from J, leaving 25 bases between. Germline CDR1 SGHTA, CDR2 FQGNSA.

The chain employs TRBV5-4 and TRBJ2-1; 11 bases map to TRBD2. CDR3 size: 15 residues. The ends lost 5 bases at V and 4 bases at J; junction bases unmatched: 5. Germline values: CDR1 SGHNT, CDR2 YYREEE (reference sequence). The CDR3 loop is CASRAGTSGYNEQFF. The DNA for the CDR3 is TGTGCCAGCAGGGCCGGGACTAGCGGTTACAATGAGCAGTTCTTC.

The J gene is TRBJ2-3, the V gene TRBV28; D is undetermined. Deletions cut 8 bases from V and 4 bases from J, with 13 bases between. CDR3 length: 13 amino acids. Per the germline V gene, CDR1 is MDHEN and CDR2 is SYDVKM. The CDR3 coding sequence is TGTGCCAGCTCCTCTACGATAGCAGATACGCAGTATTTT. Translation gives CASSSTIADTQYF.

This clone showed up just a few times. V is TRBV7-2 and J is TRBJ2-7, with D perhaps matching TRBD2 (5 bases). Germline V lookup: CDR1 SGHTA, CDR2 FQGNSA. V was trimmed by 1 base and J by 6 bases, leaving 10 bases between them. The CDR3 consists of 13 residues. The CDR3 coding sequence is TGTGCCAGCAGCTTAGTTCGCGAGGGCGAGCAGTACTTC. Its translation: CASSLVREGEQYF.